Listed below are T cell receptor beta chains from one sample, sequenced in a study of blood T cells in healthy people across ages. TCRdb fed the 5' RACE reads into MiXCR, producing one record per CDR3 protein. The data show about 640,000 distinct CDR3 sequences, under 70% seen once. The source material was blood. The receptors shown here come from a man in his sixties in good health. The conserved cysteine and the conserved F or W are not part of the CDR3 here. The D gene is left open where the match is weak. Only part of the rows carry a size: once, few, many, or a class if the clone is expanded.

>TRBV3-1|-|-
ASSQVPRAGYT
>TRBV15|-|TRBD1
ATSRMTGTDTQY
>TRBV9|-|TRBD2
ASSVAPGGPHEQY
>TRBV10-3|-|TRBD2
AISPGTSGGVNEQF
>TRBV7-2|-|-
ASSARRGHGTQY
>TRBV6-6|-|TRBD2
ASSSLGLRGGYNEQF
>TRBV27|few|-
ASKRFRESYNEQF
>TRBV29-1|-|-
SVDRGGTEAF
>TRBV5-6|-|-
ASSLKAGTVNEKLF
>TRBV10-3|few|TRBD2
AISESRLAGYEQY
>TRBV11-2|few|-
ASSLEIYGNGYT
>TRBV5-1|-|TRBD2
ASSLREGSSTDTQY
>TRBV20-1|-|TRBD1
SVSSTGTSSSGANVQT
>TRBV4-2|-|-
ASSESTVSTDTQY
>TRBV6-6|-|-
ASSSSRGPQETQY
>TRBV5-1|-|-
ASSSPTGRRMYQETQY
>TRBV25-1|-|TRBD1
ASGAFTGDETQY
>TRBV21-1|once|-
AIPTGSDEQF